This T cell receptor (beta chain) appears in the sequencing data of a study of OX40 agonist ivuxolimab in advanced cancers. Study as a whole: Dose-escalation patients suffered from hepatocellular carcinoma, melanoma, renal cell or head and neck cancer.

Some clones are missing from TCRdb's copy, which holds only in-frame ones; the method was immunoSEQ multiplex PCR. The table lists under 90,000 clones, roughly 90% of them singletons. Study outcomes and limitations: Among the lowest peripheral clonal expansion occurred in 0.1-3.0 mg/kg partial responders.

Details on this clone: Its specificity is not known.

The source material was CD4+ or CD8+ T cells sorted from blood, sampled in a trial of the OX40 agonist ivuxolimab. The sequence was obtained from an adult with an advanced solid tumor such as melanoma, head and neck, liver or kidney cancer.

In DNA, the CDR3 is TGTGCCAGCAGTTTACAGGGGGACGGAGAAAAACTGTTTTTT. The encoded protein is CASSLQGDGEKLFF. This chain uses TRBV28 with TRBJ1-4, with TRBD1 matching 7 bases. The CDR3 loop spans 14 amino acids. The ends lost 2 bases at V and 8 bases at J; junction bases unmatched: 5. Germline loops: CDR1 MDHEN, CDR2 SYDVKM.